This T cell receptor beta chain originates from a study of T-cell memory formation after mild COVID-19. About the research overall: Each donor largely had its own TCR clusters.

Germline assignment: CDR1 SGHKS and CDR2 YYEKEE (reference sequence). The CDR3 contains 13 residues. V was trimmed by 7 bases and J by 3 bases, leaving 13 bases between them. Study-level points and caveats: Clones that contracted from day 15 to 85 were balanced CD4/CD8, while later expanders leaned CD4+.

To note about this clonotype: The antigen is not known.

TCRdb reprocessed the 5' RACE reads via MiXCR and lists one record per CDR3 protein. This sample yields roughly 320,000 distinct CDR3 sequences, of which 25% to 30% are seen a single time; approximately 12% belongs to the top ten. The genes are TRBV5-5 and TRBJ1-2; TRBD1 might be the D (5 bases). The sequence was collected from an adult woman who had mild COVID-19 (a few samples of this study predate the infection). Cell type and time point are not known. The sequencing input was PBMCs or a T cell subset sorted from them (not recorded which). The CDR3 here is CASYGPGDYGYTF. For the CDR3, the DNA is TGTGCCAGCTACGGGCCGGGGGACTATGGCTACACCTTC.